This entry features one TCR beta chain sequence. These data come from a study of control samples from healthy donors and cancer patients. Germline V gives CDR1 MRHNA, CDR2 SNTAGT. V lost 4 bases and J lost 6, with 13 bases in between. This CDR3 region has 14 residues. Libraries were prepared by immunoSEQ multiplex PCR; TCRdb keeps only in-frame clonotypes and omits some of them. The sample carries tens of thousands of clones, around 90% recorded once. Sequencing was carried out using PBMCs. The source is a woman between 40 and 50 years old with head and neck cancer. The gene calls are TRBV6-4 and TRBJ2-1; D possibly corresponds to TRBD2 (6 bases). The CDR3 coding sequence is TGTGCCAGCAGTGTTAGCGGCAATACCAATGAGCAGTTCTTC. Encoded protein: CASSVSGNTNEQFF.